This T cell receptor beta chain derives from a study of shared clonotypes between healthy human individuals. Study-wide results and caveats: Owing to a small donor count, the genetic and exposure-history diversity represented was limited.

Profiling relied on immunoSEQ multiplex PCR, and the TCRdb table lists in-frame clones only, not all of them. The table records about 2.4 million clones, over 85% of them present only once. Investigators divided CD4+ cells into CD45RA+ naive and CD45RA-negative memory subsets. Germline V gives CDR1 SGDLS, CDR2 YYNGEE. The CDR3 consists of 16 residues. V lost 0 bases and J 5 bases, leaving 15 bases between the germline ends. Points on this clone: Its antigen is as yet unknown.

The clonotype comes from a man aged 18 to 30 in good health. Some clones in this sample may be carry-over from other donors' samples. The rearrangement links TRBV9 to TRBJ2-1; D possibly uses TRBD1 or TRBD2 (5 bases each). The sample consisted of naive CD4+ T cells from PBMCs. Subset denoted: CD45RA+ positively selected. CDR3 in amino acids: CASSVALRGADNEQFF. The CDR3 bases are TGTGCCAGCAGCGTAGCTTTAAGGGGAGCGGACAATGAGCAGTTCTTC.